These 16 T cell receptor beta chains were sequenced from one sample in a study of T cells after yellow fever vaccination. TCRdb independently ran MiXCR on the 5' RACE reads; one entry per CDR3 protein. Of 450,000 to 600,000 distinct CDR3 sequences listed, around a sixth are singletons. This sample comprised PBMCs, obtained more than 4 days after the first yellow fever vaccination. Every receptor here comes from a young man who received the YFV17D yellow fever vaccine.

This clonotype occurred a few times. CDR3 DNA: TGTGCCAGCAGCCAGCGGGGAGCCAACACCGGGGAGCTGTTTTTT. Its translation is CASSQRGANTGELFF. This sequence joins TRBV4-2 and TRBJ2-2, with D perhaps matching TRBD2 (6 bases). The germline CDR1 and CDR2 sequences are LGHNA and YNFKEQ. The CDR3 is 15 residues long. Deletions cut 3 bases from V and 2 bases from J, with 10 bases between.

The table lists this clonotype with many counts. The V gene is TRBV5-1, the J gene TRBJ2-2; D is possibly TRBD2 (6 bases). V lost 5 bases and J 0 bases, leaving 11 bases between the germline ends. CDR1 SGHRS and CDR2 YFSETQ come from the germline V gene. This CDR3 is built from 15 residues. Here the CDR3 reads CASRVAGTNTGELFF. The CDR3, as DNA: TGCGCCAGCAGAGTTGCGGGGACGAACACCGGGGAGCTGTTTTTT.

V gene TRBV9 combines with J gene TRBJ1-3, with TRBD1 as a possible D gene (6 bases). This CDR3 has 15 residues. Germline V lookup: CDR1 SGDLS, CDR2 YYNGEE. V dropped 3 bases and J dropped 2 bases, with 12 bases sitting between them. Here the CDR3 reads CASSAYRDPGNTIYF. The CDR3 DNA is TGTGCCAGCAGCGCATACAGGGATCCTGGAAACACCATATATTTT.

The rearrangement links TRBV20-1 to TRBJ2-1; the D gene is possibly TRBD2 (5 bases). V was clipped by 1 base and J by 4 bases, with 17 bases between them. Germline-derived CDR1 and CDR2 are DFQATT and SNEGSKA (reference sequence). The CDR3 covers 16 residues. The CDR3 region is CSARVPSGAMYNEQFF. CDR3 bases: TGCAGTGCTAGAGTACCGAGCGGCGCAATGTACAATGAGCAGTTCTTC.

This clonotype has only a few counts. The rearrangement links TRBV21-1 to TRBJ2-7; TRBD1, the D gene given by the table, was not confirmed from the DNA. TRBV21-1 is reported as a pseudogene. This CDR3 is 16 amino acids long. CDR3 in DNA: TGTGCCAGCAGCAAAGCGCTCAGGGGATTGGGCTACGAGCAGTACGTC. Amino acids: CASSKALRGLGYEQYV.

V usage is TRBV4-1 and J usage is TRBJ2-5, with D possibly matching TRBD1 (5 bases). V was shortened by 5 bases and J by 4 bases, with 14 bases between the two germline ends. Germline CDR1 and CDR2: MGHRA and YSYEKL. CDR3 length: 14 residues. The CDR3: CASSSRARLETQYF. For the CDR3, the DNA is TGCGCCAGCAGCTCCAGGGCGAGGTTAGAGACCCAGTACTTC.

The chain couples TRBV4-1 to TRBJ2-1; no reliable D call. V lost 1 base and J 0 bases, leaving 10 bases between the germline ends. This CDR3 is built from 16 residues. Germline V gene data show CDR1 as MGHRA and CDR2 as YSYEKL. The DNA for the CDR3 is TGCGCCAGCAGCCAAGGCGTCCAAAGCTCCTACAATGAGCAGTTCTTC. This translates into CASSQGVQSSYNEQFF.

CDR3 DNA: TGCGCCAGCAGCTTTGGCGGGGGCGCAGATCAGCCCCAGCATTTT. Encoded protein: CASSFGGGADQPQHF. V gene TRBV5-1 combines with J gene TRBJ1-5, with D possibly TRBD1 on 6 matching bases. V shed 2 bases and J shed 5 bases, with 14 bases lying between them. This CDR3 contains 15 residues. CDR1 and CDR2 from the germline V gene are SGHRS and YFSETQ.

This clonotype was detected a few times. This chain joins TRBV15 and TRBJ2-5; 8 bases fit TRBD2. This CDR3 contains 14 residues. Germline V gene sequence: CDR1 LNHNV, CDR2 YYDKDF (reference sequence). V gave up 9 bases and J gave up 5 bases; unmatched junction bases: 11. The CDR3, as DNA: TGTGCCACTCGTTCGGGGGGGGCCTTTGAGACCCAGTACTTC. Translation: CATRSGGAFETQYF.

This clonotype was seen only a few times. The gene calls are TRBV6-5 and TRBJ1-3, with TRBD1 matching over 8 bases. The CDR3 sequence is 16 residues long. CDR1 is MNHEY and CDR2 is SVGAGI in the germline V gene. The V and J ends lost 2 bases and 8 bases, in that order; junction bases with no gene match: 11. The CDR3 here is CASSYRLGTGADTIYF. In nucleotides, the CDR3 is TGTGCCAGCAGTTACCGCCTAGGGACAGGAGCGGACACCATATATTTT.

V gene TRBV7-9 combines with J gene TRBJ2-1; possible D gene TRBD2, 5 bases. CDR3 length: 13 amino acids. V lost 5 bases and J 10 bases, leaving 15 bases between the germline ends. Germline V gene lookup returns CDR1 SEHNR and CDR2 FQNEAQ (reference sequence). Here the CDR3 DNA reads TGTGCCAGCAGCGGTGCGAGGGTCGGGGAGCAGTTCTTC. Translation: CASSGARVGEQFF.

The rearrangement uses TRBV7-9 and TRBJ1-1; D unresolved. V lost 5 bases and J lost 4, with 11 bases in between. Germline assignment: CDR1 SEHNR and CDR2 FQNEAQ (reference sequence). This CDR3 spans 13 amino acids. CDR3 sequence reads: CASSPRQSTEAFF. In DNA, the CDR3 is TGTGCCAGCAGCCCAAGGCAGTCCACTGAAGCTTTCTTT.

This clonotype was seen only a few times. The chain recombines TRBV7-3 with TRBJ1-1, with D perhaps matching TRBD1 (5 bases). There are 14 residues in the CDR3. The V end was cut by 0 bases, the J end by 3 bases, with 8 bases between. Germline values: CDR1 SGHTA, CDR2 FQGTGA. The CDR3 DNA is TGTGCCAGCAGCTTAACGTCCAGGGACACTGAAGCTTTCTTT. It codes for CASSLTSRDTEAFF. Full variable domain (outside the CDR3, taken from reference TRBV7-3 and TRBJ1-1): GAGVSQTPSNKVTEKGKYVELRCDPISGHTALYWYRQSLGQGPEFLIYFQGTGAADDSGLPNDRFFAVRPEGSVSTLKIQRTERGDSAVYLCASSLTSRDTEAFFGQGTRLTVV.

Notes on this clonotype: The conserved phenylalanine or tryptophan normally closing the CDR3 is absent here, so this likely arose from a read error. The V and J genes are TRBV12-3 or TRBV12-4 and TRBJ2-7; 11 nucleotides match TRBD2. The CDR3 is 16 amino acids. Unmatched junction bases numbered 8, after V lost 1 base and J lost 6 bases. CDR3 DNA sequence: TGTGCCAGCAGTTTAGGGTTAGCGGGGGGGTCGGCCGAGCAGTACTCC. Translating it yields CASSLGLAGGSAEQYS.

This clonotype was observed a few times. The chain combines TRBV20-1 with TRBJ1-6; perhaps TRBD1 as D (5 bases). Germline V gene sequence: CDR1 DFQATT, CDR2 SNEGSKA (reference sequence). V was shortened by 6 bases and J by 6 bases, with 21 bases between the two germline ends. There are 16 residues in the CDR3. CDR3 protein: CSAPLGQGLLNSPLHF. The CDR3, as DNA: TGCAGTGCCCCCCTGGGGCAGGGCTTACTTAATTCACCCCTCCACTTT.

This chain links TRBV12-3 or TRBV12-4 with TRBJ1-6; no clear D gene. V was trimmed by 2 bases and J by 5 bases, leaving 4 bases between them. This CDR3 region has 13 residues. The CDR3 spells CASSLMHNSPLHF. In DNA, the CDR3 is TGTGCCAGCAGTTTAATGCATAATTCACCCCTCCACTTT.